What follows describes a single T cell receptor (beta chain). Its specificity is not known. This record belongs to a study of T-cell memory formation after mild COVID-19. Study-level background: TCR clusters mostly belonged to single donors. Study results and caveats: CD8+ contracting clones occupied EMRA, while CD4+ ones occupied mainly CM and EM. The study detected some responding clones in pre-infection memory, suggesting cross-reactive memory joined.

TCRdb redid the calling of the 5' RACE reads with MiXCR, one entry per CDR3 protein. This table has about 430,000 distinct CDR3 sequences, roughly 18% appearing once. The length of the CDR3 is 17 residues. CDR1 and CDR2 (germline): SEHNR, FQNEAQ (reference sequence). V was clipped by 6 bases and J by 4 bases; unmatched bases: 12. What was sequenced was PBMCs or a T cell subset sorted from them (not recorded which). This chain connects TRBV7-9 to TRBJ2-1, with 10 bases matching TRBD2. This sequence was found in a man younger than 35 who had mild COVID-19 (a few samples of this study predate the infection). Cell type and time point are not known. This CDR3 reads CASSFYLLAGGYNEQFF. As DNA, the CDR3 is TGTGCCAGCAGTTTTTATTTGTTAGCGGGGGGTTACAATGAGCAGTTCTTC.